This T cell receptor (beta chain) was captured in a study of CD8 T cells in ankylosing spondylitis (dated by TCRdb to 2015 to 2018). Study-level background: The study set out to find disease-linked TCR variants by profiling T cell receptor beta repertoires in ankylosing spondylitis patients and healthy donors. Peripheral blood was sampled, and synovial fluid was also collected from ankylosing spondylitis patients. The full study cohort was made up of about two dozen ankylosing spondylitis patients and roughly 98 healthy donors.

Sequencing relied on an Illumina HiSeq 2500. Quantitative 5'-RACE with molecular barcodes was the method used to prepare the TCR beta libraries. On the study's bioinformatics: A new computational method, built on a probabilistic model of VDJ rearrangement, was used to identify disease-linked TCR variants. TCRdb's own reprocessing of the public reads used fastp at Q25 and MiXCR and kept productive beta chains. Every entry covers one CDR3 protein and lists the most common genes and DNA from its rows. TCRdb's processing, not the authors' own work, is the source of the V and J calls. This sample gives 200,000 to 300,000 distinct CDR3 sequences in total; approximately 11% of them show up just once. The ten largest clones represent 6% to 8.5% of the sample. Overall study outcomes, separate from this receptor: Some motif variants were previously reported in synovial fluid and blood of reactive arthritis patients, suggesting common disease-initiation mechanisms. Significant enrichment of the disease-linked clones was reported in matched synovial fluid samples from ankylosing spondylitis patients. In peripheral blood, the disease-linked clones were found at relatively low frequencies and had a CD8+ phenotype. A TCR beta motif made up of several highly homologous amino acid variants appeared to be characteristic of blood from ankylosing spondylitis patients.

This clonotype was counted at least ten times. No antigen is known for it. No much larger clone is present one base from it, and per-base qualities are unavailable. Counted from cysteine to phenylalanine, this CDR3 has 15 amino acids. Only the CDR3 portion is preserved as DNA: 45 bases, with reading frame beginning at the first base. The germline V gene gives CDR1 as KGHSH and CDR2 as LQKENI. A distance of 16 bases separates the germline ends of V and J, which lose 3 bases and 4 bases respectively. Sequenced sample: blood, either unsorted or a sorted T cell fraction (not recorded which). The chain couples TRBV18 to TRBJ2-7, with the identity of the D gene unclear. This receptor was taken from a male donor with ankylosing spondylitis or in good health (not recorded which). The nucleotides read TGTGCCAGCTCACCGCCGGGTCTACAGCTATACGAGCAGTACTTC. This is translated as CASSPPGLQLYEQYF.